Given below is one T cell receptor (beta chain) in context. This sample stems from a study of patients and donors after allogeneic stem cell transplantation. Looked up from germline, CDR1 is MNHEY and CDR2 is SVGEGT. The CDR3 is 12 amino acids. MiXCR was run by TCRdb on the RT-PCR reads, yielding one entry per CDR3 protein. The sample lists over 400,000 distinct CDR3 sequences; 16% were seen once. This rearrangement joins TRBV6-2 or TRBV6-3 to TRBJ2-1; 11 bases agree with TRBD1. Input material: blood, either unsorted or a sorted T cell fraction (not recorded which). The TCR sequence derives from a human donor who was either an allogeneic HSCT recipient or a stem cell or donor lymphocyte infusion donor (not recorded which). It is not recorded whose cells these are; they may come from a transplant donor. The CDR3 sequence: CGVGTGGNEQFF. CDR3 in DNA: TGTGGGGTCGGGACAGGGGGGAATGAGCAGTTCTTC.